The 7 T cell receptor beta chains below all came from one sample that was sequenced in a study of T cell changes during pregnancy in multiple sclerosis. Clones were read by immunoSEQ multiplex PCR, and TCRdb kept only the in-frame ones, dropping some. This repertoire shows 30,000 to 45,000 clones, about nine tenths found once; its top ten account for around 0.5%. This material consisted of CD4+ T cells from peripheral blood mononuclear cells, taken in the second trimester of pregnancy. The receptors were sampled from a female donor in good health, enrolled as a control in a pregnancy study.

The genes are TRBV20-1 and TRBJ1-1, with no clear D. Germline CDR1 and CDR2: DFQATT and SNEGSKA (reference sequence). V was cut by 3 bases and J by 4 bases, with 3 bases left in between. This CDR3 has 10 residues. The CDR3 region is CSASFTEAFF. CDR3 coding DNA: TGCAGTGCTAGCTTCACTGAAGCTTTCTTT.

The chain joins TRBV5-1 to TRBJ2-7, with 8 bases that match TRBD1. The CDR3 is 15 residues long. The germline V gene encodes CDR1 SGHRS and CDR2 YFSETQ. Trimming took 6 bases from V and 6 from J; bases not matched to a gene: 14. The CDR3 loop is CASTLIRTGTSEQYF. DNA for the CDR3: TGCGCCAGCACCCTGATCCGGACAGGGACGAGCGAGCAGTACTTC.

The CDR3 coding sequence is TGCAGCGTTGCGGGACAGGGGAACACCGGGGAGCTGTTTTTT. This encodes CSVAGQGNTGELFF. The J gene is TRBJ2-2, the V gene TRBV29-1; TRBD1 aligns across 9 bases. V was clipped by 4 bases and J by 1 base; unmatched bases: 1. The CDR3 covers 14 residues. The germline gives CDR1 SQVTM, CDR2 ANQGSEA.

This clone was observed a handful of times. Written as DNA, the CDR3 is TGTGCCATCAGTGCAGACAGGGTGGAGCCCCAGCATTTT. Translation: CAISADRVEPQHF. The genes are TRBV10-3 and TRBJ1-5, with 7 nucleotides matching TRBD1. The CDR3 sequence is 13 residues long. V gave up 4 bases and J gave up 8 bases; unmatched junction bases: 5. CDR1 and CDR2 from the germline V gene are ENHRY and SYGVKD.

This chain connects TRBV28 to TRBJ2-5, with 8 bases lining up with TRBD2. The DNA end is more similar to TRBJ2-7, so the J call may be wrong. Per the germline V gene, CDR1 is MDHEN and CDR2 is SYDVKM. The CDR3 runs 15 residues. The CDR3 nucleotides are TGTGCCAGCATTACGGCCGGGACTAGCTCCTACGAGCAGTACTTC. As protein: CASITAGTSSYEQYF.

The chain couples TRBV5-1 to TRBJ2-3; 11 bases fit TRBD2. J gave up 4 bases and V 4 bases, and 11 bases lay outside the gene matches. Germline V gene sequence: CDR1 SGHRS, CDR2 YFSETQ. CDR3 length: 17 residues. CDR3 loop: CASSGSIAGGLADTQYF. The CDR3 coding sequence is TGCGCCAGCAGCGGTTCAATAGCGGGAGGGTTAGCAGATACGCAGTATTTT.

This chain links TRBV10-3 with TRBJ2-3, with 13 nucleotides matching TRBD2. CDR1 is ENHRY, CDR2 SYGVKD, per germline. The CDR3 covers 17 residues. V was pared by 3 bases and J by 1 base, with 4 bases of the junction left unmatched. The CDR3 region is CAISDQTSGGGTDTQYF. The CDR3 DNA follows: TGTGCCATCAGTGATCAAACTAGCGGGGGGGGCACAGATACGCAGTATTTT.